This passage covers 15 T cell receptor beta chains from one sample sequenced in a study of T cell responses to AZD1222 COVID-19 vaccine. Sequencing used immunoSEQ multiplex PCR; TCRdb keeps in-frame clones, though not all of them. The sample records 90,000 to 100,000 clones, 88% being singletons. The source material was peripheral blood, sampled 28 days after the second AZD1222 dose. The source of these receptors is an adult who received the AZD1222 COVID-19 vaccine.

The rearrangement uses TRBV6-5 and TRBJ2-7; the match to TRBD2 covers 12 bases. Germline V gene data show CDR1 as MNHEY and CDR2 as SVGAGI. J lost 1 base, V lost 4 bases, and 2 bases had no gene match. CDR3 length: 15 residues. CDR3 in amino acids: CASSSTSGRSYEQYF. CDR3 DNA: TGTGCCAGCAGTTCGACTAGCGGGAGATCCTACGAGCAGTACTTC.

The rearrangement joins TRBV7-6 to TRBJ2-3, with 9 bases matching TRBD1. CDR1 and CDR2 (germline): SGHVS, FNYEAQ. Germline trimming cut 4 bases from V and 2 bases from J; bases unmatched to any gene: 4. The CDR3 consists of 15 residues. CDR3 residues: CASSSGTGNTDTQYF. In nucleotides, the CDR3 is TGTGCCAGCAGCTCTGGGACAGGGAACACAGATACGCAGTATTTT.

The V call is TRBV6-5, the J call TRBJ1-5, with 8 bases fitting TRBD1. The CDR3 sequence is 15 residues long. The germline gives CDR1 MNHEY, CDR2 SVGAGI. Germline trimming cut 7 bases from V and 9 bases from J; bases unmatched to any gene: 14. This CDR3 reads CASTPLAGGTRPQHF. CDR3 nucleotide sequence: TGTGCCAGCACCCCCCTGGCAGGGGGCACAAGGCCCCAGCATTTT.

This chain joins TRBV6-5 and TRBJ1-1; 7 nucleotides agree with TRBD1. The CDR3 has 14 residues. V trimming: 4 bases; J trimming: 5 bases; junction bases outside the gene matches: 7. Germline V gene sequence: CDR1 MNHEY, CDR2 SVGAGI. Written as DNA, the CDR3 is TGTGCCAGCAGTTCGACAGGGCGTGAAACTGAAGCTTTCTTT. It translates to CASSSTGRETEAFF.

This clone was found once. The rearrangement uses TRBV2 and TRBJ1-5; D gene ambiguous. The germline V gene encodes CDR1 SNHLY and CDR2 FYNNEI. CDR3 length: 13 amino acids. Trimming cost V 4 bases and J 4 bases, with 8 bases left between them. CDR3 sequence reads: CASSGQENQPQHF. In nucleotides, the CDR3 is TGTGCCAGCAGTGGGCAGGAGAATCAGCCCCAGCATTTT.

The chain carries TRBV5-1 and TRBJ2-2; no definite D call. The germline gives CDR1 SGHRS, CDR2 YFSETQ. V was shortened by 0 bases and J by 0 bases, with 9 bases between the two germline ends. CDR3 length: 16 residues. The CDR3 nucleotides are TGCGCCAGCAGCTTGGCGGTATATACGAACACCGGGGAGCTGTTTTTT. Translated, it gives CASSLAVYTNTGELFF.

The gene calls are TRBV6-2 or TRBV6-3 and TRBJ1-2; D remains ambiguous. The germline V and J ends were trimmed by 0 bases and 3 bases, with 20 bases remaining between them. In germline, CDR1 is MNHEY, CDR2 SVGEGT. CDR3 length: 18 amino acids. CDR3 sequence reads: CASSYSLQVEWVDYGYTF. Written as DNA, the CDR3 is TGTGCCAGCAGTTACTCGCTTCAAGTAGAGTGGGTCGACTATGGCTACACCTTC.

V and J are TRBV3-1 (or the pseudogene TRBV3-2) and TRBJ2-1, with D maybe TRBD2 (6 bases). V gave up 4 bases and J gave up 5 bases, with 6 bases separating them. The CDR3 covers 12 residues. Looked up from germline, CDR1 is LGHDT and CDR2 is YNNKEL (reference sequence). The CDR3 bases are TGTGCCAGCAGCCGGACTAACAATGAGCAGTTCTTC. This encodes CASSRTNNEQFF.

The chain uses TRBV20-1 and TRBJ2-1, with D hard to call. V dropped 6 bases and J dropped 6 bases, with 9 bases sitting between them. Germline CDR1 and CDR2: DFQATT and SNEGSKA (reference sequence). The CDR3 is 11 amino acids. The CDR3 is CSAPAPNEQFF. CDR3 DNA sequence: TGCAGTGCCCCGGCCCCCAATGAGCAGTTCTTC.

This clone has a single count. This chain joins TRBV27 and TRBJ1-2; possibly TRBD1 for D (5 bases). V shed 4 bases and J shed 3 bases, with 21 bases lying between them. This CDR3 spans 17 amino acids. Germline assignment: CDR1 MNHEY and CDR2 SMNVEV (reference sequence). The CDR3 loop reads CASSSDRDSLTYYGYTF. The CDR3 region has the DNA TGTGCCAGCAGTTCAGATAGGGACTCTTTGACCTACTATGGCTACACCTTC.

The chain carries TRBV19 and TRBJ2-7; 9 bases align to TRBD1. CDR3 length: 14 residues. J was trimmed by 4 bases and V by 7 bases; bases with no gene match: 8. The V gene's germline CDR1 is LNHDA and CDR2 SQIVND (reference sequence). In DNA form, the CDR3 reads TGTGCCAGTAAGTTTGGACAGGGGATGTACGAGCAGTACTTC. Translated: CASKFGQGMYEQYF. The complete variable domain, with remaining parts taken from reference TRBV19 and TRBJ2-7, reads DGGITQSPKYLFRKEGQNVTLSCEQNLNHDAMYWYRQDPGQGLRLIYYSQIVNDFQKGDIAEGYSVSREKKESFPLTVTSAQKNPTAFYLCASKFGQGMYEQYFGPGTRLTVT.

The chain joins TRBV28 to TRBJ1-2; D is uncertain. The CDR3 runs 16 residues. Germline-derived CDR1 and CDR2 are MDHEN and SYDVKM. V lost 2 bases and J lost 5, with 18 bases in between. CDR3 nucleotide sequence: TGTGCCAGCAGTTTAGTTGGCGGTCCAGGACCTTATGGCTACACCTTC. Protein sequence: CASSLVGGPGPYGYTF.

The chain recombines TRBV6-5 with TRBJ1-1; D possibly corresponds to TRBD1 (5 bases). The CDR3 sequence is 11 residues long. Germline V gene data show CDR1 as MNHEY and CDR2 as SVGAGI. The V end lost 6 bases, the J end lost 10 bases, and 12 bases lay between the germline ends. CDR3 DNA: TGTGCCAGCAGCTGGACAAACGCAGCTTTCTTT. Translated, it gives CASSWTNAAFF.

J is TRBJ1-1 and V is TRBV5-5; maybe TRBD1 (5 bases). Germline CDR1 and CDR2: SGHKS and YYEKEE (reference sequence). Trimming took 4 bases from V and 5 from J, leaving 15 bases between them. The CDR3 extends over 14 amino acids. CDR3 DNA: TGTGCCAGCAGCCTGGGGGAAGGTACGACTGAAGCTTTCTTT. Translated: CASSLGEGTTEAFF.

This sequence joins TRBV5-1 and TRBJ1-1, with D maybe TRBD1 (6 bases). CDR1 and CDR2 (germline): SGHRS, YFSETQ. V was trimmed by 6 bases and J by 4 bases, leaving 16 bases between them. CDR3 length equals 14 residues. The DNA of the CDR3 is TGCGCCAGCAACCAACTAGGGGGAGGCACTGAAGCTTTCTTT. Translation gives CASNQLGGGTEAFF. Looking up the rest from reference TRBV5-1 and TRBJ1-1 gives the full variable domain: KAGVTQTPRYLIKTRGQQVTLSCSPISGHRSVSWYQQTPGQGLQFLFEYFSETQRNKGNFPGRFSGRQFSNSRSEMNVSTLELGDSALYLCASNQLGGGTEAFFGQGTRLTVV.